This TCR beta chain is from a study of control samples from healthy donors and cancer patients (dated by TCRdb to 2019 to 2021). Counted from cysteine to phenylalanine, this CDR3 has 13 amino acids. Only CDR3 DNA remains: 39 bases, in frame from the first base. Germline trimming: 7 bases from V, 4 bases from J; junction bases outside gene matches: 2. CDR1 KGHDR and CDR2 SFDVKD are derived from the germline V gene. Details on this clone: This receptor's antigen is unknown. No much larger clone exists at a distance of one base, and base qualities are not known.

Receptor amplification or capture employed the immunoSEQ multiplex PCR assay. Sourced from immuneACCESS, this table was stored by TCRdb with only in-frame sequences that have V and J called. A share of the clones is absent; for the studies checked, an unresolved V gene accounts for under half, and the remainder has no known explanation. The sample records about 100,000 clones, around 90% of which are singletons. Around 3% of the sample comes from the top ten. Sample: blood. The clonotype comes from a human donor in good health. The donor label of this sample is uncertain. This receptor chain uses TRBV24-1 and TRBJ1-5, with 8 bases in between that match TRBD1. CDR3 sequence: CATRGQENQPQHF. The bases are TGTGCCACCAGGGGACAGGAAAATCAGCCCCAGCATTTT.